This entry concerns a single T cell receptor beta chain. This sample was included in a study of shared clonotypes between healthy human individuals. In the authors' methods: With immunoSEQ giving junction-only sequences and no quality scores, filtering differed. Only in-frame clones appear in the TCRdb table, and some are missing; sequencing was by immunoSEQ multiplex PCR. V, J and clone size were drawn from that table, and D and trimming were deduced from the DNA. The sample yields about 450,000 clones, about 76% seen once. V lost 3 bases to trimming and J lost 0 bases, with 16 bases between them. Germline V gives CDR1 SGHNT, CDR2 YYREEE (reference sequence). The CDR3 extends over 16 amino acids. Everyone who donated was a Caucasian adult who lived in Nashville, Tennessee. Researchers drew on about 94 million PBMCs for genomic DNA from unsorted samples.

Sequences were obtained from PBMCs. This TCR was sampled from a woman between 40 and 50 years old in good health. Some clones in this sample may be carry-over from other donors' samples. The genes are TRBV5-4 and TRBJ2-7; D may match TRBD1 or TRBD2 (5 bases each). The CDR3 sequence is CASSSGDPNYSYEQYF. In nucleotides, the CDR3 is TGTGCCAGCAGCTCCGGGGACCCCAACTACTCCTACGAGCAGTACTTC.